The 16 T cell receptor beta chains below come from one sample, sequenced in a study of blood T cell repertoires in COVID-19. The protocol was immunoSEQ multiplex PCR, while the TCRdb copy is restricted to in-frame clones and leaves out a portion. Counted here are roughly 100,000 clones, approximately 78% occurring once; the ten biggest clones make up roughly a tenth. Sequences were obtained from peripheral blood. The receptors were sampled from a man in his fifties or sixties with active or convalescent COVID-19.

The chain recombines TRBV11-2 with TRBJ2-2, with D possibly TRBD1 on 6 matching bases. Germline CDR1 reads SGHAT; CDR2 reads FQNNGV. The V end lost 0 bases, the J end lost 4 bases, and 15 bases lay between the germline ends. The length of the CDR3 is 17 residues. The CDR3 loop reads CASSLDQSGTRTGELFF. CDR3 in DNA: TGTGCCAGCAGCTTAGATCAAAGTGGGACACGCACCGGGGAGCTGTTTTTT.

The chain employs TRBV28 and TRBJ2-2; TRBD2 matches 14 bases. The CDR3 contains 15 residues. V gave up 4 bases and J gave up 6 bases; unmatched junction bases: 1. Looked up from germline, CDR1 is MDHEN and CDR2 is SYDVKM. The CDR3: CASSSTSGRAGELFF. In nucleotides, the CDR3 is TGTGCCAGCAGTTCGACTAGCGGGAGGGCCGGGGAGCTGTTTTTT.

The chain couples TRBV5-4 to TRBJ2-1; 13 bases are a match to TRBD2. After removal of 4 bases from V and 6 bases from J, the junction contained 4 bases not matched to a gene. This CDR3 comprises 15 residues. CDR1 is SGHNT, CDR2 YYREEE, per germline (reference sequence). The CDR3 DNA sequence: TGTGCCAGCAGCCACGGACTAGCGGGAGTCAATGAGCAGTTCTTC. This gives the protein CASSHGLAGVNEQFF.

The CDR3 DNA is TGTGCCAGCAGTGCGGGACAGGTTAACACTGAAGCTTTCTTT. Amino acid sequence: CASSAGQVNTEAFF. This chain joins TRBV28 and TRBJ1-1, with 8 nucleotides matching TRBD1. V gave up 5 bases and J gave up 2 bases; unmatched junction bases: 4. Germline CDR1 MDHEN, CDR2 SYDVKM. The CDR3 sequence is 14 residues long.

This clone showed up just a few times. V is TRBV4-1 and J is TRBJ2-3; 12 nucleotides align to TRBD2. The germline V gene encodes CDR1 MGHRA and CDR2 YSYEKL. This CDR3 has 16 residues. The V segment lost 4 bases and the J segment 7 bases; nucleotides outside the gene matches: 9. Here the CDR3 reads CASSPIGTSGSHTQYF. The CDR3 DNA follows: TGCGCCAGCAGCCCGATCGGGACTAGCGGGTCCCATACGCAGTATTTT.

The gene calls are TRBV6-2 or TRBV6-3 and TRBJ2-5; 9 nucleotides match TRBD2. The CDR3 is 15 residues long. V shed 4 bases, J shed 5 bases, and the junction held 8 bases outside the gene matches. Germline V gene sequence: CDR1 MNHEY, CDR2 SVGEGT. In DNA form, the CDR3 reads TGTGCCAGCAGTTCCACCGGGACTAGCAAGGAGACCCAGTACTTC. This codes for CASSSTGTSKETQYF.

The rearrangement joins TRBV29-1 to TRBJ2-2; 7 positions match TRBD1. Losses at the gene ends were 6 bases for V and 3 bases for J; bases not matched to a gene: 7. Germline-derived CDR1 and CDR2 are SQVTM and ANQGSEA. The CDR3 is made up of 14 amino acids. The CDR3 coding sequence is TGCAGCGTGTCCGGGACAGTCTACACCGGGGAGCTGTTTTTT. This sequence encodes CSVSGTVYTGELFF.

The chain is built from TRBV5-6 and TRBJ2-1; D ambiguous. The V and J ends lost 9 bases and 0 bases respectively, with 19 bases between them. The V gene's germline CDR1 is SGHDT and CDR2 YYEEEE. CDR3 length: 16 residues. CDR3 amino acids: CATEPSLQSSYNEQFF. CDR3 bases: TGTGCCACCGAACCCTCCCTACAGAGCTCCTACAATGAGCAGTTCTTC.

The rearrangement joins TRBV6-6 to TRBJ2-7, with 11 bases lining up with TRBD1. This CDR3 spans 14 amino acids. The V and J ends lost 6 bases and 2 bases, in that order; junction bases with no gene match: 3. The V gene's germline CDR1 is MNHNY and CDR2 SVGAGI (reference sequence). Written as DNA, the CDR3 is TGTGCCAGCAGAGGGACAGGGGGAACCTACGAGCAGTACTTC. Residues: CASRGTGGTYEQYF.

The V call is TRBV10-2, the J call TRBJ2-1, with D maybe TRBD2 (5 bases). The V and J ends lost 7 bases and 0 bases respectively, with 10 bases between them. The CDR3 sequence is 14 residues long. Per the germline V gene, CDR1 is WSHSY and CDR2 is SAAADI. The CDR3 nucleotides are TGCGCCAGCACGAGGGTAAGCTCCTACAATGAGCAGTTCTTC. It codes for CASTRVSSYNEQFF.

The CDR3 sequence: CASSLLAGRDEKLFF. The CDR3 DNA follows: TGCGCCAGCAGCTTGCTTGCGGGGAGGGATGAAAAACTGTTTTTT. The V gene is TRBV5-1, the J gene TRBJ1-4; D not certain. V lost 1 base, J lost 6 bases, and 13 bases lay in between. Germline loops: CDR1 SGHRS, CDR2 YFSETQ. The CDR3 runs 15 residues.

This clone was observed a handful of times. The chain is built from TRBV9 and TRBJ2-7, with 13 bases lining up with TRBD2. The CDR3 length is 15 residues. CDR1 SGDLS and CDR2 YYNGEE come from the germline V gene. V lost 2 bases, J lost 3 bases, and 2 bases stayed unmatched. In nucleotides, the CDR3 is TGTGCCAGCAGCGTCGGACTAGCGGGAGTCTACGAGCAGTACTTC. This sequence encodes CASSVGLAGVYEQYF.

V is TRBV15 and J is TRBJ2-2, with TRBD2 matching 8 bases. This CDR3 contains 17 residues. Germline values: CDR1 LNHNV, CDR2 YYDKDF (reference sequence). V lost 0 bases to trimming and J lost 7 bases; unmatched junction nucleotides: 10. This CDR3 reads CATSRDLFAGGGGELFF. DNA of the CDR3: TGTGCCACCAGCAGAGATTTGTTTGCGGGAGGCGGCGGGGAGCTGTTTTTT. Full variable domain (outside the CDR3, taken from reference TRBV15 and TRBJ2-2): DAMVIQNPRYQVTQFGKPVTLSCSQTLNHNVMYWYQQKSSQAPKLLFHYYDKDFNNEADTPDNFQSRRPNTSFCFLDIRSPGLGDTAMYLCATSRDLFAGGGGELFFGEGSRLTVL.

The V gene is TRBV6-5, the J gene TRBJ2-3; TRBD2 aligns across 11 bases. V gave up 6 bases and J gave up 5 bases; unmatched junction bases: 4. Per the germline V gene, CDR1 is MNHEY and CDR2 is SVGAGI. The CDR3 runs to 14 residues. CDR3 sequence: CASSLTSGIDTQYF. The CDR3 nucleotides read TGTGCCAGCAGCCTGACTAGCGGGATAGATACGCAGTATTTT.

The chain couples TRBV9 to TRBJ2-1; 7 bases fit TRBD2. The CDR3 contains 15 residues. The junction had 4 bases not matched to a gene; V was cut back by 0 bases and J by 4 bases. Germline CDR1 SGDLS, CDR2 YYNGEE. The CDR3 sequence: CASSVAGTTYNEQFF. The CDR3 DNA follows: TGTGCCAGCAGCGTAGCCGGGACTACATACAATGAGCAGTTCTTC.

The chain carries TRBV14 and TRBJ1-1; D possibly corresponds to TRBD1 (6 bases). Germline loops: CDR1 SGHDN, CDR2 FVKESK. The CDR3 is 17 amino acids. The ends were cut back, 1 base at V and 2 bases at J, with 17 bases in the middle. CDR3 in amino acids: CASSQVAGASFNTEAFF. DNA for the CDR3: TGTGCCAGCAGCCAAGTTGCAGGGGCTTCGTTTAACACTGAAGCTTTCTTT.